This T cell receptor (beta chain) was sequenced for a study of cytomegalovirus exposure and HLA in healthy donors (dated 2017 in TCRdb). Describing the broader study: An earlier analysis of several hundred of the donors reported 250 to 350 Gb of sequence data and some 120 million unique TCR beta sequences from around 200 million T cells. Approximately 310 gigabases of sequencing data and around 87 million unique TCR sequences were included in an early release covering roughly 700 HLA-typed donors. Of the roughly 400 genotyped donors, around 81% fell in the genetic ancestry cluster associated with self-reported Caucasian donors. The aim of the study was to test whether cataloging public T cell receptors could identify signatures of past pathogen exposure. The study used immunosequencing to profile the T cell repertoires of approximately 650 subjects and linked those repertoires to cytomegalovirus serostatus. In addition to the first cohort of 500 to 850 subjects, a separate validation cohort of about 120 different subjects was used. The study combined high-throughput TCR immunosequencing, statistical association of individual TCRs with disease status, and machine learning to predict cytomegalovirus infection status. A later analysis re-analyzed previously published TCR beta repertoires from 660 or so donors and added high-resolution HLA genotyping to study TCR occurrence patterns. Rather than using new phenotypic data, the later analysis identified candidate immune exposures from TCR beta sequences and from how often those sequences occurred across donors. An earlier analysis of fewer than 750 of the donors used high-throughput TCR beta sequencing to judge whether each TCR beta V gene segment behaved as functional or pseudogenic. Donor age, sex, ethnicity and CMV serostatus were compiled together with the repertoire data. In a later genetic analysis, genome-wide SNP genotypes for about 65% of the roughly 670 donors were used, and that subset was treated as a discovery cohort. Every repertoire in the discovery cohort had been generated on one and the same sequencing platform. HLA typing included class I and class II loci at four-digit resolution. The number of typed donors differed by locus: about 620-640 for A, B, C, DRB1 and DQB1; 522 for DQA1; 606 for DPA1; and roughly 490 for DPB1. Roughly 5 DR-DQ haplotypes were handled as single units for association and clustering, since linkage in the cohort was strong. Across roughly 420 genotyped donors of the cohort, an average of about 200,000 unique TCR beta nucleotide sequences per donor were sequenced, and roughly a sixth of those sequences were non-productive. Overall results and qualifications from the work: A cluster of highly shared sequence variants was judged likely to be a technical artifact of the sequencing pipeline. Most TCR sequences were observed very rarely across donors, whereas some public TCRs were present in many individuals. Only TCR beta chains were sequenced in this cohort, and the absence of alpha or paired-chain data limited detectable features. The classifier was reported to diagnose cytomegalovirus status with high specificity and sensitivity in both the original and validation cohorts. The study gave a list of more than 150 TCR beta chains associated with cytomegalovirus. In vitro tests confirmed that a few of the cytomegalovirus-associated TCR beta chains recognize cytomegalovirus antigens. Presence/absence analyses assumed roughly uniform sequencing depth across donors, an assumption that may not hold. The authors suggested that the approach could potentially be generalized to other disease states and immunological phenotypes. A further reported finding was that TCR beta sequences accurately predicted the HLA-A and HLA-B alleles for most subjects in the first cohort. Some IMGT-functional V segments, including TRBV6-2 and TRBV6-3, could not be told apart with the 87-base-pair reads, so those segments were excluded. In an earlier analysis of fewer than 700 of the donors, most TCR beta V segments appeared in productive rearrangements about 90% or about 30% of the time, broadly matching IMGT annotations. Compared with the roughly 700-donor mean, donors in an Asian-associated ancestry cluster had fewer N-insertions in productive TCRs, according to a later genetic analysis. In a later genetic analysis, a missense DCLRE1C variant was associated with V-gene and J-gene trimming of TCR beta chains, and the association was replicated in an independent cohort. Correlated functional status among segregating V segments might reflect linkage disequilibrium, but an unknown experimental factor could not be ruled out. According to a later analysis, most CMV-associated TCR beta chains appeared to be HLA-restricted, and the HLA associations seemed to be driven largely by CMV exposure. CMV serostatus was the only immune exposure information available for the cohort. Strong co-occurrence of HLA alleles, especially DR and DQ, made assigning TCR associations to individual alleles difficult. In a later analysis, HLA-associated TCR beta chains were found to be more clonally expanded and to have lower generation probabilities than equally common non-associated chains. HLA typing was unavailable for some donors at each locus, so association tests used only the typed subset. A later analysis reported that several top co-occurrence clusters appeared linked to parvovirus B19, influenza, CMV and Epstein-Barr virus. A later analysis associated 16,951 TCR beta sequences with specific HLA alleles at a false discovery rate of 0.05. In a later analysis, TCR association rates were found to vary across HLA loci, with the most associated TCRs seen for DRB1 alleles and the fewest for HLA-C alleles. The earlier analysis of around 600 of the donors excluded some 15 rarely observed V segments, including chromosome 9 orphons, because counts were too low.

The cohort was made up of 650 to 700 healthy bone marrow donors. Cohort members were all nominally healthy when sampled, although unrecorded immune exposures were likely present. The donor was CMV seropositive and was included in the group of 300 or so seropositive cohort members. Every donor gave a peripheral blood sample, and the peripheral blood mononuclear cells from that sample were used for TCR beta sequencing. The Qiagen DNeasy Blood Extraction Kit was used to extract genomic DNA from the blood cell samples. Comment on this clone: What antigen it recognizes has not been identified. No base quality values were provided; no much bigger clone lies one nucleotide off.

Library preparation used the immunoSEQ multiplex PCR assay. For the multiplex PCR, a mixture combining 60 forward primers for TCR Vbeta segments and 13 reverse primers for TCR Jbeta segments was used. A multiplex PCR assay on genomic DNA amplified the CDR3 region of rearranged TCR beta genes. The amplified TCR beta libraries were sequenced on the Illumina HiSeq System as 87-base-pair reads. The paper's data handling went like this. A later analysis counted tens of millions of unique TCR beta chains across the 600 to 850 repertoires, and roughly 9.9 million of these chains were shared by at least two donors. Raw reads were error-corrected and collapsed into unique sequences with a nearest-neighbor algorithm that merged closely related sequences to remove PCR and sequencing errors. To assign V, D and J gene segments, CDR3 sequences were aligned to IMGT reference sequences. For a sequence to be retained, a match of at least six nucleotides to both a V gene segment and a J gene segment was required. Rearrangements were called productive when the CDR3 lacked stop codons and stayed in frame with V and J; all others were non-productive. Following IMGT convention, CDR3 was defined as the stretch from the second conserved V-encoded cysteine to the conserved J-encoded phenylalanine. Sequences without an unambiguous match to a single V gene segment were excluded from the earlier analysis of several hundred of the donors. In an earlier analysis of a few hundred of the donors, a V segment was called functional when productive rearrangements were above 56.7%, and segregating when the standard deviation between donors exceeded 5%. A statistical classification framework was developed to diagnose cytomegalovirus status using the catalog of TCR beta chain sequences. A later analysis assigned V and J genes by comparing TCR nucleotide sequences with IMGT/GENE-DB human TR gene sequences. A later analysis assigned CDR3 sequences and most-parsimonious VDJ recombination scenarios with the TCRdist pipeline. In a later analysis, every TCR beta chain was defined by the combination of its CDR3 amino acid sequence and its V-gene family, and reads without a unique V-gene family were dropped. A later analysis removed 500 to 650 highly shared, low-generation-probability nucleotide sequences to deal with suspected cross-contamination and a sequencing artifact. A later analysis calculated a clonal expansion index for each public chain from normalized within-repertoire ranks of inferred template counts. A later analysis computed generation probabilities with a VDJ recombination model fitted to out-of-frame rearrangements, and checked the results against IGoR. Hypergeometric tests were used in a later analysis to score TCR-TCR, TCR-HLA and TCR-CMV co-occurrence, with a repertoire-size bias correction applied to the TCR pairs. False discovery rates were estimated in a later analysis by permuting HLA or CMV assignments 20 times. In a later analysis, co-occurring TCRs were grouped using DBSCAN, and TCRdist sequence similarity was added for clustering within HLA-allele-positive subsets. For co-occurrence clustering, repertoires with fewer than 30,000 or more than 120,000 public chains were excluded, along with five or six repertoires with anomalous nucleotide sharing. TCRdb stores this immuneACCESS table with in-frame sequences only. Part of the clones is absent; in the studies checked, under half of the shortfall reflects unresolved V genes, and no reason is known for the rest. The DNA was the basis for D and trimming; V, J and clone size are from that table. This sample gives about 260,000 clones in total; about four fifths of them show up just once. The leading ten clones occupy approximately 2% of the sample.

Inclusive of the bounding cysteine and phenylalanine, the CDR3 is 19 residues long. Of all the DNA, just the CDR3 is kept, 57 bases in frame from base 1. Relative to germline, V is missing 1 base and J is missing 0 bases, with 12 bases of the junction outside any gene match. The germline V gene provides CDR1 LGHNA and CDR2 YSLEER. Sequencing was performed on PBMCs. The chain is encoded by TRBV4-3 joined to TRBJ2-3, with 8 bases aligning to TRBD2. This clonotype originated in a woman aged 40 to 50 in good health and CMV-seropositive. The sequenced DNA is TGCGCCAGCAGCCAAGGAACTAGCGGCCTGGGGGGTAGCACAGATACGCAGTATTTT. Translated, this is CASSQGTSGLGGSTDTQYF.